One and the same sample provided the 23 T cell receptor beta chains below, sequenced in a study of blood T cell repertoires in COVID-19. Repertoires were generated with immunoSEQ multiplex PCR, while TCRdb's copy carries only in-frame clones and drops some. The table lists about 320,000 clones, about 90% of them singletons. Material: peripheral blood. The origin of the receptors is a woman aged 30 to 39 with COVID-19, enrolled during active disease.

The V call is TRBV18, the J call TRBJ1-2; TRBD1 aligns across 7 bases. Germline CDR1 KGHSH, CDR2 LQKENI. V was pared by 2 bases and J by 6 bases, with 18 bases of the junction left unmatched. This CDR3 region has 18 residues. The chain's CDR3 is CASSPITNRRRGPDGYTF. CDR3 DNA sequence: TGTGCCAGCTCACCAATTACCAACCGAAGGAGGGGGCCCGATGGCTACACCTTC.

This clone was counted between two and nine times. V and J are TRBV18 and TRBJ2-7; 8 bases are shared with TRBD1. The CDR3 has 15 amino acids. CDR1 is KGHSH, CDR2 LQKENI, per germline. V lost 2 bases and J lost 6; bases outside the gene matches: 9. The CDR3 DNA follows: TGTGCCAGCTCACCAGCGATGGGACAGGAGAGCGAGCAGTACTTC. It is translated as CASSPAMGQESEQYF.

This clone was seen only once. The chain employs TRBV4-1 and TRBJ2-3, with 8 bases lining up with TRBD2. V lost 1 base and J lost 5; bases outside the gene matches: 11. CDR3 length equals 17 residues. CDR1 and CDR2 (germline): MGHRA, YSYEKL. The CDR3 here is CASSQGGVGGAVDTQYF. CDR3 DNA sequence: TGCGCCAGCAGCCAAGGCGGGGTCGGGGGGGCCGTAGATACGCAGTATTTT.

The genes are TRBV2 and TRBJ1-5; D unclear. Germline V gene sequence: CDR1 SNHLY, CDR2 FYNNEI. V lost 2 bases, J lost 9 bases, and 8 bases lay in between. The CDR3 is made up of 12 amino acids. The CDR3 bases are TGTGCCAGCAGTGAAAAGGAGGGGCCCCAGCATTTT. Translation gives CASSEKEGPQHF.

The chain combines TRBV5-1 with TRBJ1-6; 7 nucleotides align to TRBD1. Germline loops: CDR1 SGHRS, CDR2 YFSETQ. The V and J ends lost 0 bases and 7 bases, in that order; junction bases with no gene match: 4. This CDR3 is 15 amino acids long. The CDR3 nucleotides are TGCGCCAGCAGCTTGGATCCAGGGGGGAATTCACCCCTCCACTTT. Protein: CASSLDPGGNSPLHF. The full variable domain, in which reference TRBV5-1 and TRBJ1-6 provide the parts outside the CDR3, is KAGVTQTPRYLIKTRGQQVTLSCSPISGHRSVSWYQQTPGQGLQFLFEYFSETQRNKGNFPGRFSGRQFSNSRSEMNVSTLELGDSALYLCASSLDPGGNSPLHFGNGTRLTVT.

This chain joins TRBV18 and TRBJ2-1; TRBD2 aligns across 9 bases. Germline loops: CDR1 KGHSH, CDR2 LQKENI. J lost 2 bases, V lost 1 base, and 9 bases had no gene match. CDR3 length: 18 amino acids. This CDR3 reads CASSPLRGGLLTYNEQFF. CDR3 DNA: TGTGCCAGCTCACCACTGCGGGGGGGCCTCTTAACCTACAATGAGCAGTTCTTC.

The rearrangement uses TRBV6-5 and TRBJ2-1; the D gene is possibly TRBD2 (6 bases). Germline V gene lookup returns CDR1 MNHEY and CDR2 SVGAGI. V shed 2 bases and J shed 2 bases, with 10 bases lying between them. The CDR3 is made up of 15 amino acids. For the CDR3, the DNA is TGTGCCAGCAGTTACGGCGGGGCCGCCTACAATGAGCAGTTCTTC. It codes for CASSYGGAAYNEQFF.

The chain combines TRBV28 with TRBJ1-2; weak D call: TRBD1 (6 bases). V dropped 6 bases and J dropped 3 bases, with 8 bases sitting between them. CDR3 size: 12 residues. The germline V gene encodes CDR1 MDHEN and CDR2 SYDVKM. The CDR3 protein is CASRGGYYGYTF. The CDR3 DNA follows: TGTGCCAGCAGAGGGGGTTACTATGGCTACACCTTC.

The CDR3 loop reads CASSLRRGVFDTQYF. The CDR3 DNA is TGTGCCAGCAGCTTACGACGGGGGGTCTTTGATACGCAGTATTTT. The chain combines TRBV7-9 with TRBJ2-3; the match to TRBD2 covers 7 bases. The CDR3 sequence is 15 residues long. CDR1 and CDR2 (germline): SEHNR, FQNEAQ (reference sequence). The junction had 8 bases not matched to a gene; V was cut back by 2 bases and J by 6 bases.

CDR3 coding DNA: TGTGCCAGCAGGGCAGGATGGCTTTCCGAGCAGTTCTTC. Translation gives CASRAGWLSEQFF. The chain links TRBV6-5 to TRBJ2-1, with unresolved D. The CDR3 covers 13 residues. V dropped 6 bases and J dropped 10 bases, with 16 bases sitting between them. Per the germline V gene, CDR1 is MNHEY and CDR2 is SVGAGI.

This chain uses TRBV4-1 with TRBJ1-6; D might be TRBD1 (6 bases). Trimming took 3 bases from V and 9 from J, leaving 15 bases between them. The CDR3 runs to 15 residues. Germline CDR1 and CDR2: MGHRA and YSYEKL. The CDR3 nucleotides are TGCGCCAGCAGCCAGGGGGCTTATCAGGGTTCACCCCTCCACTTT. Encoded protein: CASSQGAYQGSPLHF.

The genes are TRBV27 and TRBJ1-5, with a tentative D call TRBD1 (5 bases). The CDR3 has 16 amino acids. The germline V gene encodes CDR1 MNHEY and CDR2 SMNVEV (reference sequence). Trimming pared 5 bases from V and 0 bases from J, leaving 14 bases between. CDR3 sequence (DNA): TGTGCCAGCAGTCCATCCCAGGGTAATAGCAATCAGCCCCAGCATTTT. Translation gives CASSPSQGNSNQPQHF.

This rearrangement joins TRBV7-9 to TRBJ1-4, with 11 bases lining up with TRBD1. With 8 bases clipped from V and 7 bases from J, the junction kept 18 bases outside the gene matches. This CDR3 spans 18 amino acids. CDR1 and CDR2 from the germline V gene are SEHNR and FQNEAQ (reference sequence). The CDR3 DNA reads TGTGCCAGCGGGGGCTCCGGGACAGGGGGTGAGGTCCCTGAAAAACTGTTTTTT. Protein product: CASGGSGTGGEVPEKLFF.

The chain has TRBV12-3 or TRBV12-4 and TRBJ2-5; D unclear. CDR3 length: 13 residues. V lost 3 bases and J 2 bases, leaving 7 bases between the germline ends. CDR3 in DNA: TGTGCCAGCAGTTTTCACTTACAAGAGACCCAGTACTTC. Translated: CASSFHLQETQYF.

The chain employs TRBV11-2 and TRBJ1-5; 7 bases map to TRBD1. CDR1 and CDR2 from the germline V gene are SGHAT and FQNNGV. This CDR3 has 13 residues. J gave up 8 bases and V 5 bases, and 6 bases lay outside the gene matches. CDR3 DNA sequence: TGTGCCAGCAGCATGGGACAGTACGAGCCCCAGCATTTT. Translated: CASSMGQYEPQHF.

This clone appeared a few times. J is TRBJ1-3 and V is TRBV10-3, with 7 bases lining up with TRBD1. Germline V gene sequence: CDR1 ENHRY, CDR2 SYGVKD. V shed 6 bases, J shed 3 bases, and the junction held 8 bases outside the gene matches. The CDR3 runs 15 residues. For the CDR3, the DNA is TGTGCCATCAGCTCTGACAGGGACTTTGGAAACACCATATATTTT. Translated: CAISSDRDFGNTIYF.

The chain has TRBV2 and TRBJ1-2; the match to TRBD1 covers 8 bases. This CDR3 region has 12 residues. The ends lost 9 bases at V and 1 base at J; junction bases unmatched: 1. Germline values: CDR1 SNHLY, CDR2 FYNNEI. The CDR3 nucleotides are TGTGCCAGGGACAGGGATAACTATGGCTACACCTTC. Protein product: CARDRDNYGYTF.

This chain joins TRBV18 and TRBJ2-6; D perhaps matches TRBD2 (6 bases). V shed 4 bases and J shed 0 bases, with 13 bases lying between them. The CDR3 length is 17 residues. Germline CDR1 KGHSH, CDR2 LQKENI. The CDR3 sequence is CASSLGGVLSGANVLTF. The CDR3 region has the DNA TGTGCCAGCTCACTAGGAGGGGTCCTCTCTGGGGCCAACGTCCTGACTTTC.

The chain has TRBV10-3 and TRBJ1-3, with D maybe TRBD1 (5 bases). The germline CDR1 and CDR2 sequences are ENHRY and SYGVKD. The CDR3 is 14 residues long. Trimming removed 6 bases at V and 1 base at J, with 10 bases between. The CDR3 DNA sequence: TGTGCCATCAGGAGCGGGGGGTCTGGAAACACCATATATTTT. Residues: CAIRSGGSGNTIYF.

This clone appeared once. The rearrangement links TRBV15 to TRBJ1-3; 11 bases agree with TRBD1. The V segment lost 3 bases and the J segment 3 bases; nucleotides outside the gene matches: 4. From germline, CDR1 is LNHNV and CDR2 YYDKDF (reference sequence). The CDR3 sequence is 16 residues long. The CDR3 nucleotides read TGTGCCACCAGCAGGGGGACAGGGGGATTTGGAAACACCATATATTTT. Translating it yields CATSRGTGGFGNTIYF.

The chain uses TRBV6-5 and TRBJ1-3; D remains ambiguous. Trimming left V 5 bases short and J 0 bases short, with 11 bases between. Germline CDR1 MNHEY, CDR2 SVGAGI. The CDR3 runs 15 residues. The CDR3 spells CASSHDGFSGNTIYF. The CDR3 DNA reads as TGTGCCAGCAGTCACGACGGGTTCTCTGGAAACACCATATATTTT.

This chain joins TRBV7-6 and TRBJ2-2; TRBD2 matches at 10 bases. The V gene's germline CDR1 is SGHVS and CDR2 FNYEAQ. J gave up 3 bases and V 4 bases, and 2 bases lay outside the gene matches. The CDR3 loop spans 15 amino acids. Here the CDR3 reads CASSYSGGHTGELFF. DNA of the CDR3: TGTGCCAGCAGCTATAGCGGGGGGCACACCGGGGAGCTGTTTTTT.

The rearrangement links TRBV7-9 to TRBJ1-1; D is uncertain. Germline CDR1 reads SEHNR; CDR2 reads FQNEAQ (reference sequence). The CDR3 has 14 amino acids. The V end lost 1 base, the J end lost 3 bases, and 9 bases lay between the germline ends. The CDR3 DNA reads as TGTGCCAGCAGCTTAGTGGCGGGAGACACTGAAGCTTTCTTT. Translation gives CASSLVAGDTEAFF.